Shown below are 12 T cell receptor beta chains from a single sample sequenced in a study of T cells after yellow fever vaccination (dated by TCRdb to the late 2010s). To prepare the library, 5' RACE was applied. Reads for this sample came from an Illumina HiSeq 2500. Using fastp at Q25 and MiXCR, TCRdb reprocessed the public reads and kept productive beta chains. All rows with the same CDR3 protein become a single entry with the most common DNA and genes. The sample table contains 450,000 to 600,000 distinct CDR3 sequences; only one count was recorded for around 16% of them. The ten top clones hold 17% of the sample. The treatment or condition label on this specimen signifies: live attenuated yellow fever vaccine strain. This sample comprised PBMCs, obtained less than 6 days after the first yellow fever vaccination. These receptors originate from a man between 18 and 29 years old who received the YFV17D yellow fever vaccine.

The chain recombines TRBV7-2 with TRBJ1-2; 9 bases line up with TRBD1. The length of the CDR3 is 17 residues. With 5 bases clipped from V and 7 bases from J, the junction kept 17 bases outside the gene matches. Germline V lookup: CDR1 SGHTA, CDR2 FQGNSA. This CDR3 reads CASSAGTGGFRASGYTF. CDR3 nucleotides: TGTGCCAGCAGCGCCGGTACAGGGGGCTTCCGGGCTAGTGGCTACACCTTC.

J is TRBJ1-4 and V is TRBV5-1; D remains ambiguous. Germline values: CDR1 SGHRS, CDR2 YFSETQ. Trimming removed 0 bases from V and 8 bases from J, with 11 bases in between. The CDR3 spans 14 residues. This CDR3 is CASSLDSSGEKLFF. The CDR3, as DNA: TGCGCCAGCAGCTTGGATTCTTCCGGGGAAAAACTGTTTTTT.

CDR3 loop: CASSLQGGRGTSDYEQYF. DNA for the CDR3: TGCGCCAGCAGCCTGCAAGGGGGCAGGGGGACCTCTGACTACGAGCAGTACTTC. The chain links TRBV4-1 to TRBJ2-7; 7 bases line up with TRBD1. CDR3 length equals 18 residues. Per germline, CDR1 MGHRA and CDR2 YSYEKL. The J segment lost 3 bases and the V segment lost 4 bases, leaving 18 bases of the junction unmatched.

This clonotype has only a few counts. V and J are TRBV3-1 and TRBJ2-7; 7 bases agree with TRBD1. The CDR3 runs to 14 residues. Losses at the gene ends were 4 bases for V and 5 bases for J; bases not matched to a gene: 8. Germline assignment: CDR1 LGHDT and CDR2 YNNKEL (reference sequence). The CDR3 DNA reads TGTGCCAGCAGCCGCTCCGAGGGGGCTAACGAGCAGTACTTC. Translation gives CASSRSEGANEQYF.

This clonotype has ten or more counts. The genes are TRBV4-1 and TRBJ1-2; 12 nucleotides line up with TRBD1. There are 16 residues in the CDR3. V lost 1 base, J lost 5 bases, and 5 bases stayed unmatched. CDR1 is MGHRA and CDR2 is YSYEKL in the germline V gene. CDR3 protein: CASSQGPGQGAYGYTF. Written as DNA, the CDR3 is TGCGCCAGCAGCCAAGGCCCGGGACAGGGGGCATATGGCTACACCTTC.

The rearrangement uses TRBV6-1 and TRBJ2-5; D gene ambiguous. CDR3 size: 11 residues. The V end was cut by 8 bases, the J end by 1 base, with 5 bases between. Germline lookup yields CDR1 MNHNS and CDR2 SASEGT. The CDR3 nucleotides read TGTGCCAGCCGGTTCCAAGAGACCCAGTACTTC. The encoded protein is CASRFQETQYF.

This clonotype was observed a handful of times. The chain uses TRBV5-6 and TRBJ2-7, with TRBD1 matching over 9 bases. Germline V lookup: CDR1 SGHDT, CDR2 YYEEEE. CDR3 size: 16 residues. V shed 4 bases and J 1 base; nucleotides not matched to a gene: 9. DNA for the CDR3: TGTGCCAGCAGCCTACTGGGACAGGGAACTTCCTACGAGCAGTACTTC. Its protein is CASSLLGQGTSYEQYF.

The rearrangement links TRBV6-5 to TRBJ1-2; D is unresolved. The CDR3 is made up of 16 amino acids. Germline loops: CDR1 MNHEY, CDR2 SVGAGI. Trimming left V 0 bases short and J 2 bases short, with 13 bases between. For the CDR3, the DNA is TGTGCCAGCAGTTACTCGATTTCGTCGCTCAACTATGGCTACACCTTC. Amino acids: CASSYSISSLNYGYTF.

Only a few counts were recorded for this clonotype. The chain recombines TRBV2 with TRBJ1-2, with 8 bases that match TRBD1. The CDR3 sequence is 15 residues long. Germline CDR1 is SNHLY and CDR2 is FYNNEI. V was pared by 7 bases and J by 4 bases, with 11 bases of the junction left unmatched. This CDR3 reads CASILGQGDTYGYTF. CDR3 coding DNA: TGTGCCAGCATCCTTGGACAGGGAGATACCTATGGCTACACCTTC.

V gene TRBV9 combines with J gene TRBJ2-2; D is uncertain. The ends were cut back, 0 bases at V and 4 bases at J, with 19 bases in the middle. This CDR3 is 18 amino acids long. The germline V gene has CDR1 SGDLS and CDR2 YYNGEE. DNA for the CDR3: TGTGCCAGCAGCGTAGCAGGCAGCGCCAACAGTGGCACCGGGGAGCTGTTTTTT. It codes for CASSVAGSANSGTGELFF.

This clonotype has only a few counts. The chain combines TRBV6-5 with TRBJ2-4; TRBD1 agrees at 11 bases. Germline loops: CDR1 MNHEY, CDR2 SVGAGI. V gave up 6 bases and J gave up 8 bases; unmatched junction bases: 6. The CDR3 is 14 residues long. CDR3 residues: CASRWTGGVDIQYF. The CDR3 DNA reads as TGTGCCAGCAGATGGACAGGGGGCGTTGACATTCAGTACTTC.

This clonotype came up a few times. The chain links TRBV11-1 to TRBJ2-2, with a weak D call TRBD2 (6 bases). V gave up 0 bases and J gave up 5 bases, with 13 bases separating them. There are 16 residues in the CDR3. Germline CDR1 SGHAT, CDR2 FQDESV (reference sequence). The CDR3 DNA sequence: TGTGCCAGCAGCTTAGCGCGGGCAGGGAGGACCGGGGAGCTGTTTTTT. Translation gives CASSLARAGRTGELFF. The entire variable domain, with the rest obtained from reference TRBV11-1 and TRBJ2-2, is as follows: EAEVAQSPRYKITEKSQAVAFWCDPISGHATLYWYRQILGQGPELLVQFQDESVVDDSQLPKDRFSAERLKGVDSTLKIQPAELGDSAMYLCASSLARAGRTGELFFGEGSRLTVL.